This TCR beta chain was found in a study of T cell responses to AZD1222 COVID-19 vaccine. Overall study context: Combined were second doses at about 4 or about 12 weeks.

A remark on this clone: As yet, its antigen is unknown.

Study-level points and caveats: Seropositive status at baseline applied to only a handful of AZD1222 recipients.

Sequenced by immunoSEQ multiplex PCR; TCRdb stores in-frame clones only, minus some. The sample records approximately 110,000 clones, around 89% being singletons. Trimming took off 6 bases at V and 0 bases at J, with 8 bases between the two ends. This CDR3 region has 13 residues. CDR1 is SEHNR and CDR2 is FQNEAQ in the germline V gene (reference sequence). The J gene is TRBJ1-2, the V gene TRBV7-9, with no clear D. The TCR originated in an adult in good health. Sequenced material: peripheral blood, taken on day 0 of AZD1222 vaccination. The CDR3: CASRELTNYGYTF. CDR3 DNA: TGTGCCAGCAGGGAGCTTACTAACTATGGCTACACCTTC.